This passage covers 16 T cell receptor beta chains from one sample sequenced in a study of CD8+ T cells in alopecia areata. cDNA serving as the sequencing template came from extracted, reverse transcribed RNA. TCRdb's copy holds only in-frame clones and misses some; the assay was immunoSEQ multiplex PCR. The table lists 150,000 to 200,000 clones, about 67% of them singletons. The material was CD8+ T cells sorted from blood, obtained at week 0. Source of these receptors: a human donor with alopecia areata.

The chain links TRBV5-5 to TRBJ2-3; 10 nucleotides line up with TRBD1. Germline V gene lookup returns CDR1 SGHKS and CDR2 YYEKEE (reference sequence). Trimming took 2 bases from V and 4 from J; bases not matched to a gene: 4. The CDR3 is made up of 15 amino acids. The CDR3 here is CASSFGTGDSDTQYF. The CDR3 region has the DNA TGTGCCAGCAGCTTCGGGACAGGGGATTCAGATACGCAGTATTTT.

V gene TRBV19 combines with J gene TRBJ2-7, with D tentatively TRBD1 (6 bases). This CDR3 region has 15 residues. The germline V gene encodes CDR1 LNHDA and CDR2 SQIVND (reference sequence). The ends were cut back, 6 bases at V and 0 bases at J, with 15 bases in the middle. The CDR3 region is CASSPGQGSSYEQYF. DNA for the CDR3: TGTGCCAGTAGCCCGGGTCAGGGGAGCTCCTACGAGCAGTACTTC. Based on the CDR3 plus reference TRBV19 and TRBJ2-7, the full variable domain is DGGITQSPKYLFRKEGQNVTLSCEQNLNHDAMYWYRQDPGQGLRLIYYSQIVNDFQKGDIAEGYSVSREKKESFPLTVTSAQKNPTAFYLCASSPGQGSSYEQYFGPGTRLTVT.

The chain links TRBV25-1 to TRBJ1-5; 10 positions agree with TRBD1. The CDR3 sequence is 14 residues long. V gave up 6 bases and J gave up 6 bases; unmatched junction bases: 5. Germline V lookup: CDR1 MGHDK, CDR2 SYGVNS. CDR3 amino acids: CASRGQGWSQPQHF. The CDR3 DNA reads TGTGCCAGCAGGGGACAGGGGTGGAGTCAGCCCCAGCATTTT.

V usage is TRBV7-3 and J usage is TRBJ2-7, with 7 bases identical to TRBD2. Germline CDR1 and CDR2: SGHTA and FQGTGA. J was trimmed by 0 bases and V by 2 bases; bases with no gene match: 4. The CDR3 totals 15 residues. CDR3 in DNA: TGTGCCAGCAGCTTATTCGGGGGGTCCTCCTACGAGCAGTACTTC. Encoded protein: CASSLFGGSSYEQYF.

The chain joins TRBV5-1 to TRBJ2-2; TRBD1 aligns across 9 bases. Germline CDR1 is SGHRS and CDR2 is YFSETQ. With 0 bases clipped from V and 0 bases from J, the junction kept 6 bases outside the gene matches. CDR3 length equals 18 residues. The CDR3 DNA reads TGCGCCAGCAGCTTGGGGCGGAGGGACAGGGCGAACACCGGGGAGCTGTTTTTT. Translation gives CASSLGRRDRANTGELFF.

This sequence joins TRBV30 and TRBJ1-1, with D unresolved. Between the trimmed V and J ends, which lost 4 bases and 4 bases, there was a span of 13 bases. Germline lookup yields CDR1 GTSNPN and CDR2 SVGIG (reference sequence). CDR3 length: 13 amino acids. The CDR3 nucleotides are TGTGCCTGGATGCAAACCGTGGGCACTGAAGCTTTCTTT. Translation: CAWMQTVGTEAFF.

V gene TRBV9 combines with J gene TRBJ1-1, with 8 positions matching TRBD1. Germline V gene sequence: CDR1 SGDLS, CDR2 YYNGEE. This CDR3 is 13 amino acids long. V shed 3 bases and J 8 bases; nucleotides not matched to a gene: 6. The CDR3 loop reads CASSGQGAAEAFF. The CDR3 nucleotides read TGTGCCAGCAGCGGCCAGGGGGCGGCCGAAGCTTTCTTT.

The rearrangement joins TRBV27 to TRBJ1-1; unclear D gene. CDR3 length: 10 residues. V lost 8 bases to trimming and J lost 7 bases, with 8 bases between them. CDR1 and CDR2 (germline): MNHEY, SMNVEV (reference sequence). The CDR3 here is CASGEDEAFF. CDR3 bases: TGTGCCAGCGGGGAAGATGAAGCTTTCTTT.

The chain carries TRBV10-3 and TRBJ2-5; D may be TRBD1 or TRBD2 (7 bases each). Germline lookup yields CDR1 ENHRY and CDR2 SYGVKD. The CDR3 runs to 14 residues. Deletions cut 5 bases from V and 2 bases from J, with 12 bases between. Written as DNA, the CDR3 is TGTGCCATCAGTCAGGGGGGGACTCAAGAGACCCAGTACTTC. Translated, it gives CAISQGGTQETQYF.

This clone was observed a few times. The chain is built from TRBV12-5 and TRBJ2-3; D is possibly TRBD1 (6 bases). Trimming took 5 bases from V and 0 from J, leaving 15 bases between them. This CDR3 contains 16 residues. Per the germline V gene, CDR1 is LGHNT and CDR2 is FRNRAP. The CDR3 spells CASGLKRQVSTDTQYF. The DNA of the CDR3 is TGTGCTAGTGGTCTGAAACGACAGGTTAGCACAGATACGCAGTATTTT.

The rearrangement joins TRBV7-9 to TRBJ2-5; D is undetermined. Germline V gene sequence: CDR1 SEHNR, CDR2 FQNEAQ (reference sequence). The CDR3 is 12 amino acids. Trimming removed 1 base from V and 11 bases from J, with 11 bases in between. The CDR3 region is CASSLESAVQYF. The CDR3 DNA reads as TGTGCCAGCAGCTTAGAATCGGCGGTACAGTACTTC. The entire variable domain, with the rest obtained from reference TRBV7-9 and TRBJ2-5, is as follows: DTGVSQNPRHKITKRGQNVTFRCDPISEHNRLYWYRQTLGQGPEFLTYFQNEAQLEKSRLLSDRFSAERPKGSFSTLEIQRTEQGDSAMYLCASSLESAVQYFGPGTRLLVL.

The J gene is TRBJ2-1, the V gene TRBV5-1; no clear D. Trimming removed 6 bases at V and 11 bases at J, with 3 bases between. The CDR3 spans 8 residues. Germline CDR1 SGHRS, CDR2 YFSETQ. CDR3 bases: TGCGCCAGCAACCAGCAGTTCTTC. As protein: CASNQQFF.

V gene TRBV27 combines with J gene TRBJ1-6; TRBD1 is a possible D gene (5 bases). V lost 2 bases and J lost 7, with 18 bases in between. The CDR3 covers 17 residues. The germline CDR1 and CDR2 sequences are MNHEY and SMNVEV (reference sequence). The CDR3 DNA follows: TGTGCCAGCAGTTTAAAGCCCTGGGGGGGATTGAATTCACCCCTCCACTTT. Its protein product is CASSLKPWGGLNSPLHF.

The chain couples TRBV4-1 to TRBJ1-2, with D perhaps matching TRBD1 (5 bases). The V and J ends lost 4 bases and 1 base respectively, with 13 bases between them. CDR1 MGHRA and CDR2 YSYEKL come from the germline V gene. The CDR3 extends over 15 amino acids. CDR3 loop: CASSPNSGGNYGYTF. DNA of the CDR3: TGCGCCAGCAGCCCCAACTCCGGGGGTAACTATGGCTACACCTTC.

The rearrangement uses TRBV7-2 and TRBJ1-6, with D unresolved. This CDR3 has 13 amino acids. The germline gives CDR1 SGHTA, CDR2 FQGNSA. Trimming removed 5 bases at V and 7 bases at J, with 9 bases between. CDR3 sequence: CASSPLLNSPLHF. CDR3 nucleotide sequence: TGTGCCAGCAGCCCCCTCCTGAATTCACCCCTCCACTTT.

The V and J genes are TRBV13 and TRBJ2-1; weak D call: TRBD1 (6 bases). CDR3 size: 15 residues. Germline V gene data show CDR1 as PRHDT and CDR2 as FYEKMQ (reference sequence). Trimming left V 0 bases short and J 2 bases short, with 8 bases between. In DNA, the CDR3 is TGTGCCAGCAGCTTAGGGTCAGGGGCCTACAATGAGCAGTTCTTC. It codes for CASSLGSGAYNEQFF.